This T cell receptor (beta chain) was retrieved from a study of blood T cell repertoires in COVID-19. Whole-study context: Both acute and convalescent COVID-19 samples were obtained from the United States, Italy and Spain.

In Cohort 3, a recovered donor had either two negative PCRs, clearance, or symptom resolution. This CDR3 comprises 15 residues. J gave up 7 bases and V 7 bases, and 10 bases lay outside the gene matches. Germline lookup yields CDR1 LNHDA and CDR2 SQIVND (reference sequence). Clones were read by immunoSEQ multiplex PCR, and TCRdb kept only the in-frame ones, dropping some. The repertoire holds hundreds of thousands of clones, around 91% seen once, with 0.9% to 1.2% in the top ten. This receptor was identified in a man aged 25 to 45 who had recovered from COVID-19. Sequencing was performed on PBMCs or T cells enriched from blood (not recorded which). This chain joins TRBV19 and TRBJ2-2; 9 bases align to TRBD2. Here the CDR3 reads CASTVRTSVSGELFF. DNA for the CDR3: TGTGCCAGTACTGTGAGGACTAGCGTCAGCGGGGAGCTGTTTTTT.